This T cell receptor (beta chain) was captured by sequencing in a study of CD8+CD57+ T cells in acquired aplastic anemia. Genomic DNA was employed as the template in profiling TCR beta VDJ and CDR3. MiXCR was run by TCRdb on the reads, yielding one entry per CDR3 protein. Of hundreds of thousands of distinct CDR3 sequences listed, under 60% are singletons. This CDR3 is built from 14 residues. Germline V CDR1 and CDR2: DFQATT, SNEGSKA (reference sequence). The ends lost 1 base at V and 5 bases at J; junction bases unmatched: 5. By flow cytometry, patients selected for sequencing had shown an expansion of CD8+CD57+ cells.

Sequenced material: sorted CD4+, CD8+, or CD8+CD57+ T cells (not recorded which) from PBMCs. V gene TRBV20-1 combines with J gene TRBJ2-7; 10 nucleotides line up with TRBD1. The sequence derives from a human donor with aplastic anemia. CDR3 amino acids: CSARVPGQGDEQYF. The CDR3 DNA follows: TGCAGTGCTAGAGTTCCCGGACAGGGGGACGAGCAGTACTTC.